This TCR beta chain was captured in a study of blood T cell repertoires in COVID-19. Study context: The samples span acute and convalescent COVID-19 from the United States, Italy and Spain.

Only in-frame clones appear in the TCRdb table, and some are missing; sequencing was by immunoSEQ multiplex PCR. Found here are roughly 200,000 clones, 65% to 85% of them singletons; the top ten hold around 8.9%. With 3 bases clipped from V and 1 base from J, the junction kept 0 bases outside the gene matches. CDR3 length: 16 amino acids. Looked up from germline, CDR1 is KGHSH and CDR2 is LQKENI. The sample consisted of peripheral blood. The sequence was collected from a man in his forties with active or convalescent COVID-19. This chain links TRBV18 with TRBJ2-1; 13 bases match TRBD2. The CDR3 region has the DNA TGTGCCAGCTCACCGGGACTAGCGGGGTCCTACAATGAGCAGTTCTTC. Protein product: CASSPGLAGSYNEQFF.